This entry lists 23 T cell receptor beta chains sequenced from one sample in a study of T cells in Graves' hyperthyroidism and ophthalmopathy. Amplified TCR beta CDR3 regions derived from RNA transcripts. Initially, a first-round RT-PCR of the TCR CDR3 employed the HTBI primer set. Via MiXCR, TCRdb re-called the multiplex PCR reads, giving one row per CDR3 protein. The sample has about 580,000 distinct CDR3 sequences; roughly 14% are singletons. The sequencing sample was made of blood. Every receptor here comes from a woman aged 25 to 45 with Graves' hyperthyroidism that later progressed to Graves' ophthalmopathy.

This clonotype has only a few counts. The rearrangement links TRBV4-3 to TRBJ2-7; D gene ambiguous. The CDR3 extends over 15 amino acids. V lost 1 base and J lost 2, with 12 bases in between. Germline lookup yields CDR1 LGHNA and CDR2 YSLEER. The CDR3 spells CASSQVVGTTYEQYF. CDR3 sequence (DNA): TGCGCCAGCAGCCAAGTGGTCGGTACGACCTACGAGCAGTACTTC.

The table lists this clonotype with many counts. The CDR3 sequence: CASGLGPLMSGNTGELFF. DNA of the CDR3: TGTGCTAGTGGTTTGGGCCCCCTCATGAGTGGAAACACCGGGGAGCTGTTTTTT. The chain carries TRBV12-5 and TRBJ2-2, with D hard to call. The germline V gene encodes CDR1 LGHNT and CDR2 FRNRAP. V gave up 1 base and J gave up 2 bases, with 17 bases separating them. The CDR3 sequence is 18 residues long.

This clonotype was observed many times. The rearrangement uses TRBV9 and TRBJ2-3; perhaps TRBD2 as D (5 bases). The CDR3 sequence is 16 residues long. Deletions cut 2 bases from V and 2 bases from J, with 15 bases between. Germline loops: CDR1 SGDLS, CDR2 YYNGEE. CDR3 coding DNA: TGTGCCAGCAGCGTCGGACTCTCCACACCCACAGATACGCAGTATTTT. Encoded protein: CASSVGLSTPTDTQYF. Based on the CDR3 plus reference TRBV9 and TRBJ2-3, the full variable domain is DSGVTQTPKHLITATGQRVTLRCSPRSGDLSVYWYQQSLDQGLQFLIQYYNGEERAKGNILERFSAQQFPDLHSELNLSSLELGDSALYFCASSVGLSTPTDTQYFGPGTRLTVL.

With regard to this clonotype: Possible read error: a much larger clone is one base away. This CDR3 reads CASSHNAVWAGGSLEQYF. CDR3 DNA: TGCGCCAGCAGCCACAACGCGGTTTGGGCGGGAGGGTCACTCGAGCAGTACTTC. The rearrangement uses TRBV2 and TRBJ2-7; TRBD2 aligns across 9 bases. Germline V gene sequence: CDR1 SNHLY, CDR2 FYNNEI. The CDR3 is 18 amino acids. The whole variable domain, filled in from reference TRBV2 and TRBJ2-7, reads EPEVTQTPSHQVTQMGQEVILRCVPISNHLYFYWYRQILGQKVEFLVSFYNNEISEKSEIFDDQFSVERPDGSNFTLKIRSTKLEDSAMYFCASSHNAVWAGGSLEQYFGPGTRLTVT.

The chain employs TRBV7-2 and TRBJ2-3, with TRBD2 matching over 9 bases. In germline, CDR1 is SGHTA, CDR2 FQGNSA. The CDR3 loop spans 14 amino acids. The trim removed 1 base at V and 12 bases at J, leaving 8 bases unmatched. CDR3 loop: CASSLGTSVPPQYF. The CDR3, as DNA: TGTGCCAGCAGCTTAGGGACTAGCGTTCCTCCACAGTATTTT.

In this sample, this clonotype turned up many times. The V gene is TRBV5-1, the J gene TRBJ1-1; 7 bases line up with TRBD1. V lost 0 bases and J lost 2; bases outside the gene matches: 10. In germline, CDR1 is SGHRS, CDR2 YFSETQ. The CDR3 is 17 amino acids. Here the CDR3 reads CASSLEGAHRGNTEAFF. DNA for the CDR3: TGCGCCAGCAGCTTGGAGGGGGCGCATAGAGGAAACACTGAAGCTTTCTTT.

This clonotype showed up many times. This CDR3 is CAWSSRGLNTEAFF. In DNA form, the CDR3 reads TGTGCCTGGAGTTCGCGGGGTCTGAACACTGAAGCTTTCTTT. V usage is TRBV30 and J usage is TRBJ1-1; D gene uncertain. CDR3 length: 14 amino acids. Trimming took 2 bases from V and 0 from J, leaving 10 bases between them. Germline CDR1 and CDR2: GTSNPN and SVGIG (reference sequence). The whole variable domain, remainder taken from reference TRBV30 and TRBJ1-1, is SQTIHQWPATLVQPVGSPLSLECTVEGTSNPNLYWYRQAAGRGLQLLFYSVGIGQISSEVPQNLSASRPQDRQFILSSKKLLLSDSGFYLCAWSSRGLNTEAFFGQGTRLTVV.

A few counts support this clonotype. The rearrangement uses TRBV7-3 and TRBJ2-2, with TRBD2 matching 7 bases. The junction had 15 bases not matched to a gene; V was cut back by 5 bases and J by 0 bases. The CDR3 runs 19 residues. The germline CDR1 and CDR2 sequences are SGHTA and FQGTGA. As DNA, the CDR3 is TGTGCCAGCAGCCTTACTCGGCCCCCAGCGGGGCCGAACACCGGGGAGCTGTTTTTT. This encodes CASSLTRPPAGPNTGELFF.

This clonotype was detected many times. The chain uses TRBV28 and TRBJ1-1, with D uncertain. The CDR3 loop spans 15 amino acids. Trimming removed 2 bases at V and 3 bases at J, with 13 bases between. Looked up from germline, CDR1 is MDHEN and CDR2 is SYDVKM. This CDR3 is CASSLDRRHDTEAFF. As DNA, the CDR3 is TGTGCCAGCAGTTTAGACCGGCGTCATGACACTGAAGCTTTCTTT.

This sequence joins TRBV5-6 and TRBJ2-7; D possibly matches TRBD1 or TRBD2 (5 bases each). Germline V gene data show CDR1 as SGHDT and CDR2 as YYEEEE. Trimming stripped 4 bases from V and 3 bases from J, with 20 bases between. The CDR3 has 16 amino acids. In DNA, the CDR3 is TGTGCCAGCAGCCGCGAGAGGGGAGTCGAATTCTACGAGCAGTACTTC. It encodes CASSRERGVEFYEQYF.

The chain uses TRBV3-1 and TRBJ2-1, with 7 positions matching TRBD2. The CDR3 has 19 residues. V lost 1 base and J lost 9; bases outside the gene matches: 21. Germline assignment: CDR1 LGHDT and CDR2 YNNKEL (reference sequence). This CDR3 reads CASSQGSWASGMSGSEQFF. In DNA form, the CDR3 reads TGTGCCAGCAGCCAAGGTTCGTGGGCTAGCGGCATGTCAGGGAGTGAGCAGTTCTTC.

There are many counts of this clonotype. The rearrangement joins TRBV6-1 to TRBJ2-3, with D perhaps assigned TRBD1 or TRBD2 (6 bases each). Trimming took off 8 bases at V and 3 bases at J, with 12 bases between the two ends. The CDR3 contains 13 residues. Germline V gene data show CDR1 as MNHNS and CDR2 as SASEGT. CDR3: CASFKGGTDTQYF. The DNA of the CDR3 is TGTGCCAGCTTCAAAGGGGGGACAGATACGCAGTATTTT.

This clonotype was seen only a few times. The chain has TRBV19 and TRBJ1-2; D gene unclear. Germline loops: CDR1 LNHDA, CDR2 SQIVND (reference sequence). V was pared by 8 bases and J by 4 bases, with 14 bases between. The CDR3 has 13 amino acids. Here the CDR3 DNA reads TGTGCCAGTCATGCCCGGGCGCTCTATGGCTACACCTTC. This gives the protein CASHARALYGYTF.

The sample holds many counts of this clonotype. V is TRBV10-3 and J is TRBJ2-6, with 9 bases that match TRBD1. Losses at the gene ends were 4 bases for V and 0 bases for J; bases not matched to a gene: 4. Germline V gene data show CDR1 as ENHRY and CDR2 as SYGVKD. The CDR3 loop spans 17 amino acids. The CDR3 loop is CAISAPGQGSGANVLTF. CDR3 nucleotide sequence: TGTGCCATCAGTGCACCGGGACAGGGCTCTGGGGCCAACGTCCTGACTTTC.

This clonotype was seen repeatedly, ten times or more. The chain has TRBV7-2 and TRBJ2-1; 7 nucleotides match TRBD2. Germline V gene sequence: CDR1 SGHTA, CDR2 FQGNSA. Trimming at V came to 2 bases and at J to 8 bases, leaving 6 bases not matched to a gene. This CDR3 comprises 14 residues. The CDR3 DNA reads as TGTGCCAGCAGCTTATACGGGGGAGGGGATGAGCAGTTCTTC. Its protein is CASSLYGGGDEQFF. Looking up the rest from reference TRBV7-2 and TRBJ2-1 gives the full variable domain: GAGVSQSPSNKVTEKGKDVELRCDPISGHTALYWYRQSLGQGLEFLIYFQGNSAPDKSGLPSDRFSAERTGGSVSTLTIQRTQQEDSAVYLCASSLYGGGDEQFFGPGTRLTVL.

This clonotype occurred many times. J is TRBJ1-3 and V is TRBV24-1; D gene uncertain. The germline V and J ends were trimmed by 2 bases and 0 bases, with 13 bases remaining between them. Germline V gives CDR1 KGHDR, CDR2 SFDVKD. This CDR3 comprises 17 residues. The CDR3 region is CATSDSRSLSSGNTIYF. In DNA form, the CDR3 reads TGTGCCACCAGTGATTCCCGCAGTCTCAGCTCTGGAAACACCATATATTTT.

This clonotype occurred many times. The V gene is TRBV7-9, the J gene TRBJ2-7; possibly TRBD1 for D (5 bases). Germline V gene lookup returns CDR1 SEHNR and CDR2 FQNEAQ (reference sequence). V was trimmed by 5 bases and J by 5 bases, leaving 19 bases between them. This CDR3 has 15 residues. The CDR3 is CASSIQQDPIDEQYF. DNA for the CDR3: TGTGCCAGCAGCATCCAACAGGACCCAATTGACGAGCAGTACTTC.

This clonotype was seen repeatedly, ten times or more. The rearrangement uses TRBV5-6 and TRBJ2-5; 11 bases line up with TRBD1. Germline loops: CDR1 SGHDT, CDR2 YYEEEE. The ends lost 3 bases at V and 5 bases at J; junction bases unmatched: 6. CDR3 length: 15 amino acids. CDR3 residues: CASSSRDRGMETQYF. CDR3 nucleotides: TGTGCCAGCAGCTCCCGGGACAGGGGGATGGAGACCCAGTACTTC. The full variable domain, its missing parts supplied by reference TRBV5-6 and TRBJ2-5, is DAGVTQSPTHLIKTRGQQVTLRCSPKSGHDTVSWYQQALGQGPQFIFQYYEEEERQRGNFPDRFSGHQFPNYSSELNVNALLLGDSALYLCASSSRDRGMETQYFGPGTRLLVL.

This clonotype came up many times. This rearrangement joins TRBV20-1 to TRBJ2-1, with TRBD2 identical over 14 bases. V shed 5 bases and J 8 bases; nucleotides not matched to a gene: 11. Looked up from germline, CDR1 is DFQATT and CDR2 is SNEGSKA (reference sequence). The CDR3 has 16 amino acids. CDR3 protein: CSARQGLAGEIDEQFF. DNA of the CDR3: TGCAGTGCTCGGCAGGGACTAGCGGGAGAAATCGATGAGCAGTTCTTC.

This clonotype was counted ten times or more. One end of the junction is discordant with germline, which a read error may explain. V gene TRBV5-5 combines with J gene TRBJ2-2; 8 bases line up with TRBD1. Germline V gene sequence: CDR1 SGHKS, CDR2 YYEKEE (reference sequence). CDR3 length equals 17 residues. CDR3 in amino acids: CASRLDRGTVNTGELFF. CDR3 in DNA: TGTGCCAGCCGCTTAGACAGGGGCACGGTGAACACCGGGGAGCTGTTTTTT.

The chain carries TRBV20-1 and TRBJ2-7, with 7 nucleotides matching TRBD2. V lost 3 bases to trimming and J lost 2 bases; unmatched junction nucleotides: 7. Germline assignment: CDR1 DFQATT and CDR2 SNEGSKA (reference sequence). There are 14 residues in the CDR3. The CDR3 region has the DNA TGCAGTGCTAGTGACCGTGGGGGGGCCTACGAGCAGTACTTC. Its protein is CSASDRGGAYEQYF.

In this sample, this clonotype turned up many times. V and J are TRBV10-3 and TRBJ1-1; D is unclear. The CDR3 extends over 14 amino acids. The germline V and J ends were trimmed by 7 bases and 1 base, with 13 bases remaining between them. Germline-derived CDR1 and CDR2 are ENHRY and SYGVKD. CDR3 DNA sequence: TGTGCCATCATTCAAAATCGAGAGAACACTGAAGCTTTCTTT. This encodes CAIIQNRENTEAFF.

This clonotype was detected ten times or more. The rearrangement joins TRBV19 to TRBJ2-7, with D perhaps matching TRBD1 (7 bases). CDR1 is LNHDA and CDR2 is SQIVND in the germline V gene (reference sequence). V was clipped by 7 bases and J by 5 bases, with 24 bases between them. The length of the CDR3 is 16 residues. CDR3 loop: CASKSGFGQGGHEQYF. For the CDR3, the DNA is TGTGCCAGTAAATCAGGCTTTGGGCAGGGGGGCCACGAGCAGTACTTC.